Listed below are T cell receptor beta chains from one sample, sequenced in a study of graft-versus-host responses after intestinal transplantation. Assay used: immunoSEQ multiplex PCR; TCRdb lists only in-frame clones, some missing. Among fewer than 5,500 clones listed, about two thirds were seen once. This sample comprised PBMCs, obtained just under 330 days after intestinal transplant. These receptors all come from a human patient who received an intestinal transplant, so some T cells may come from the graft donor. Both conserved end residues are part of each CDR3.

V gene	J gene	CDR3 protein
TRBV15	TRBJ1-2	CATSGCKGCGKTYGYTF
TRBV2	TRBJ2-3	CASSPLVGPRSDTQYF
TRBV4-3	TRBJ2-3	CASSQDGARGYTDTQYF
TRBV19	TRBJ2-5	CASSTGKETQYF
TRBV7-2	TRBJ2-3	CASSLAAYTDTQYF
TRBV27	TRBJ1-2	CASSFTGTQYGYTF
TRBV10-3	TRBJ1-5	CAISESDQPQHF
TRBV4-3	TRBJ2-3	CASSQDQERGLTDTQYF
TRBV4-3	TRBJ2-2	CASSQATGDTGELFF
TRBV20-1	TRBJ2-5	CSARAQETQYF
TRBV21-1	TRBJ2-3	CASSKGLALQDTQYF
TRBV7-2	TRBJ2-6	CASSPGQGNPGANVLTF
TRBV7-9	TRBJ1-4	CASSVGGGFTNEKLFF
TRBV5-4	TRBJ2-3	CASSLGGKADTQYF
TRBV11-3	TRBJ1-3	CASSFHRNTIYF
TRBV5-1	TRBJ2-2	CASSILDRTSGELFF
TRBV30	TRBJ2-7	CAWARASSYEQYF
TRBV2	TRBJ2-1	CASAKDLAGAQRGEQFF
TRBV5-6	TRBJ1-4	CASSLYTAGEKLFF
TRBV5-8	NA	CASSWTGGYEQYF
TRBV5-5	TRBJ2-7	CASSLRGADYEQYF
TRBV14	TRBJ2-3	CASPILGSTDTQYF
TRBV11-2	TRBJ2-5	CASSLDPTGDTGLPQETQYF
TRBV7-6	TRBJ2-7	CASSLDRQGLYEQYF
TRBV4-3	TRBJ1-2	CASSQHADRGEANYGYTF
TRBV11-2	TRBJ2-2	CASSLGGNTGELFF
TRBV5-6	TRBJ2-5	CASSSTGGGETQYF
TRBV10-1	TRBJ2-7	CASSAEVPPYEQYF
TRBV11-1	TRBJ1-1	CASSLVDGNTEAFF
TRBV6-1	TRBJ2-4	CASSENQRGGTFAKNIQYF
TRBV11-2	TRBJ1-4	CASSPHRGEGTNEKLFF
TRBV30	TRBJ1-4	CAWGDGTINEKLFF
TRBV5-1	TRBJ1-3	CASSLGTGGSGNTIYF
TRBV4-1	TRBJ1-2	CASSPLDREFYGYTF
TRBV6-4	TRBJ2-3	CASSVSGGTDTQYF
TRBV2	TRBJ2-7	CASTEDRSYEQYF
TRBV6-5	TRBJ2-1	CASSYDESSYNEQFF
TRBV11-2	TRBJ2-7	CASSRLSYEQYF
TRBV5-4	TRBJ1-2	CASSQDSGYTNYGYTF
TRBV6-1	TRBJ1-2	CASSEDLKCRKTYGYTF
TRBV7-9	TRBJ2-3	CASSLEQRTDTQYF
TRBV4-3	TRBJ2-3	CASSQIGVTDTQYF
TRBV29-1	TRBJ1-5	CSVGGVNQPQHF
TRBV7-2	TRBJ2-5	CASSLVRQETQYF
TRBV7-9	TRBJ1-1	CASSLQGDTEAFF
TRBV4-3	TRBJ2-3	CASSQGGDTQYF
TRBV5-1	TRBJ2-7	CASSLSVGPTYEQYF
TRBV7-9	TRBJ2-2	CASTLYPGELFF
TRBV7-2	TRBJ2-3	CASSLEPGGRADTQYF
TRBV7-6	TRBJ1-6	CASSPRQGHNSPLHF
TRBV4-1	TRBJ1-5	CASSQQGYSNQPQHF
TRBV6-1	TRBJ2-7	CASSAPTPPGEQYF
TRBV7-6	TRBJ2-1	CASSPVRDHNEQFF
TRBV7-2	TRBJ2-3	CASSLNVLAARERHF
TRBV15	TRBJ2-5	CATSSSATQYF
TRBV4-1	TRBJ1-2	CASSQVGLLYTF
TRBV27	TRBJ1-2	CASSLGSGRGHYGYTF